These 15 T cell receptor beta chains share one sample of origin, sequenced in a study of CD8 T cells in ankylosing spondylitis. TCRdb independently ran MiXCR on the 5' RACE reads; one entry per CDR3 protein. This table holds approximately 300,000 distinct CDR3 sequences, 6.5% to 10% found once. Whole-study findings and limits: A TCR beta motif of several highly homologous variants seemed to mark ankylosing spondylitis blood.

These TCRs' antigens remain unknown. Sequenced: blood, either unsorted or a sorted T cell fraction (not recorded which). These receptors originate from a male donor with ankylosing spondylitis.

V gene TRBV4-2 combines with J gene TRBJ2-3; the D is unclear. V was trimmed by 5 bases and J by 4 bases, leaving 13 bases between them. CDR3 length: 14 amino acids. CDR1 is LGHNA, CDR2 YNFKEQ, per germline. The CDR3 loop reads CASSYPGEADTQYF. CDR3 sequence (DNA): TGTGCCAGCAGCTATCCCGGTGAGGCAGATACGCAGTATTTT.

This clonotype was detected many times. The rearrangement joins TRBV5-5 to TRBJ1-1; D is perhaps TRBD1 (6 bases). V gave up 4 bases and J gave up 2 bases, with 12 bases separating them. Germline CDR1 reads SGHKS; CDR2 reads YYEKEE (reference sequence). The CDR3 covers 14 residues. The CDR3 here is CASSLAGDNTEAFF. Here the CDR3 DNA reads TGTGCCAGCAGCCTTGCAGGGGATAACACTGAAGCTTTCTTT.

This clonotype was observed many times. For the CDR3, the DNA is TGCGCCAGCAGTTTCGGCAGGACTTTATTGTACGAGCAGTACTTC. Translated, it gives CASSFGRTLLYEQYF. The chain employs TRBV5-1 and TRBJ2-7, with a tentative D call TRBD2 (5 bases). The length of the CDR3 is 15 residues. The V gene lost 5 bases and the J gene lost 4 bases, with 19 bases spanning the gap. Germline CDR1 SGHRS, CDR2 YFSETQ.

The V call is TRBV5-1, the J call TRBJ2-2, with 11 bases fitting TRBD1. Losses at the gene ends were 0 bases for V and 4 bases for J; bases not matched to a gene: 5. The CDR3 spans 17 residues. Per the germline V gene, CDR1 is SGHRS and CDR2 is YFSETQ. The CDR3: CASSLALGTGGTGELFF. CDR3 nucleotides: TGCGCCAGCAGCTTGGCCCTTGGGACAGGGGGCACCGGGGAGCTGTTTTTT.

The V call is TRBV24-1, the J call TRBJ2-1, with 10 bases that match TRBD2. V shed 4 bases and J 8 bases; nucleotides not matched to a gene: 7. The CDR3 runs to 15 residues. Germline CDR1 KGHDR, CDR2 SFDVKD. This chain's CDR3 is CATSDPSGSLHEQFF. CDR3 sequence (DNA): TGTGCCACCAGTGACCCTAGCGGGAGCTTGCATGAGCAGTTCTTC.

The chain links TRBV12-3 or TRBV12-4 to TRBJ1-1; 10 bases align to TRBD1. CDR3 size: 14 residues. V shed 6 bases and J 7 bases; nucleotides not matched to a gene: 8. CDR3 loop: CASSPDRGLGEAFF. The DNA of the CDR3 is TGTGCCAGCAGCCCCGACAGGGGGCTCGGTGAAGCTTTCTTT.

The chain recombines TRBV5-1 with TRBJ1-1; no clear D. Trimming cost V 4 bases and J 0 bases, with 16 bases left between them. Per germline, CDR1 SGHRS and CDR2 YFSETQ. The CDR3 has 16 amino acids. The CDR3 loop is CASSGGPALMNTEAFF. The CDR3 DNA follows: TGCGCCAGCAGCGGAGGACCGGCCTTAATGAACACTGAAGCTTTCTTT.

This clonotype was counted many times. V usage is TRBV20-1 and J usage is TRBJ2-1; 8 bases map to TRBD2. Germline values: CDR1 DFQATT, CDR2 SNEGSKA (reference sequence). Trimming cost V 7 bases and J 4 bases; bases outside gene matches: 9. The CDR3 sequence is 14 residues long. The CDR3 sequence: CSVTGTRSYNEQFF. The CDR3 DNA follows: TGCAGTGTGACGGGGACTAGGAGTTACAATGAGCAGTTCTTC.

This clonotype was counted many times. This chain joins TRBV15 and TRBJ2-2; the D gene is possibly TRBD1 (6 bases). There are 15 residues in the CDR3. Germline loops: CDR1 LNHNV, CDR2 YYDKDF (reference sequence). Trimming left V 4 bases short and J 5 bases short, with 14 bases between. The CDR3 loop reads CATSMTRTVTGELFF. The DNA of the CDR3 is TGTGCCACCAGCATGACCAGGACAGTTACCGGGGAGCTGTTTTTT.

This chain's CDR3 is CSASRGGNTGELFF. The DNA of the CDR3 is TGCAGTGCTAGCCGGGGCGGGAACACCGGGGAGCTGTTTTTT. This chain joins TRBV20-1 and TRBJ2-2, with D perhaps matching TRBD1 or TRBD2 (5 bases each). The ends were cut back, 3 bases at V and 1 base at J, with 9 bases in the middle. Germline CDR1 reads DFQATT; CDR2 reads SNEGSKA (reference sequence). CDR3 length: 14 amino acids.

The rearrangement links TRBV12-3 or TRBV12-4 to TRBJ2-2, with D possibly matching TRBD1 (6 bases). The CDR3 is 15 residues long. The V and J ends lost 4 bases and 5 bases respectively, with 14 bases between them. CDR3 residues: CASSWGPGMTGELFF. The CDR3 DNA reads TGTGCCAGCAGTTGGGGGCCGGGGATGACCGGGGAGCTGTTTTTT.

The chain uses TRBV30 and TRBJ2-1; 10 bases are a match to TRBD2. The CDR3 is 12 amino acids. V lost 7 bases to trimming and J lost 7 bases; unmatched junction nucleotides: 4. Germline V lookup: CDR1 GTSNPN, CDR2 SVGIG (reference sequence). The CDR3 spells CAFSSGSNEQFF. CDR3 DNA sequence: TGTGCCTTCTCTAGCGGGAGTAATGAGCAGTTCTTC.

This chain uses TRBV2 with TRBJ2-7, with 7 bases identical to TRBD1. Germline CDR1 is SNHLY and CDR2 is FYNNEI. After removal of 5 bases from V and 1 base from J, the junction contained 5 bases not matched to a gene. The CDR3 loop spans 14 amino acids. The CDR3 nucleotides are TGTGCCAGCAGTTTGCAGACAGGGTCCTACGAGCAGTACTTC. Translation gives CASSLQTGSYEQYF.

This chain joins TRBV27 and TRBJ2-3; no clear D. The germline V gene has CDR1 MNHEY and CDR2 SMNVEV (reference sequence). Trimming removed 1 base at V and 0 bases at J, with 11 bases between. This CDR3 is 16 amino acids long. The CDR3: CASSLFVGTSTDTQYF. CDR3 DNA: TGTGCCAGCAGTTTATTCGTAGGAACTAGCACAGATACGCAGTATTTT.

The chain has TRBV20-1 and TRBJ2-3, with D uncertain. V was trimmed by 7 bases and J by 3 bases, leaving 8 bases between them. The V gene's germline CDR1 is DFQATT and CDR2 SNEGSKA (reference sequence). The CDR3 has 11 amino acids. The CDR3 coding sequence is TGCAGTGTAGAAAGAACAGATACGCAGTATTTT. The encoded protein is CSVERTDTQYF.